This TCR beta chain was recovered during a study of T cells in narcolepsy (dated by TCRdb to the late 2010s). For context, the study as a whole: Patients with narcolepsy type 1 or type 2 (NT1, NT2) were enrolled in the study together with healthy control donors. Autoreactive T cells targeting hypocretin neuron self-antigens (hypocretin, TRIB2) were sought in narcolepsy patients, and TCR Vbeta sequencing was used to track clonotypes in blood and CSF. General findings and caveats noted by the study authors: No sequences matching autoreactive T cell clones were present in some of the blood memory CD4+ repertoires from patients and controls. Plots that compared CSF and blood CD4+ T cell clonotypes from the same patient highlighted HCRT-specific and TRIB2-specific autoreactive clonotypes. According to the report, autoreactive clonotypes were detected serially in the blood of the same patients and of different patients, but not in healthy controls. Patients and controls had similar numbers of sequenced blood memory CD4+ clonotypes, with averages of approximately 40,000 in patients and some 33,000 in controls.

Concerning this clone: No cognate antigen has been identified for it. The record has no base qualities; no much larger clone is one base away.

Memory CD4+ T cells were sorted ex vivo from peripheral blood of narcolepsy patients and healthy controls for TCR Vbeta sequencing. Reading the germline V gene gives CDR1 SQVTM and CDR2 ANQGSEA. The CDR3 numbers 14 residues from cysteine through phenylalanine. CDR3 DNA only is kept here, 42 bases in frame from base 1. Germline trimming amounts to 4 bases on V and 5 bases on J, with 9 as the count of junction bases outside the gene matches. Library generation was performed with the immunoSEQ multiplex PCR assay. The immuneACCESS repertoire file appears here via TCRdb, limited to in-frame rearrangements. These files lack a portion of the clones; in checked studies, under half of the deficit traces to unresolved V genes, and the cause of the others is not known. The sample table contains some 30,000 clones; only one count was recorded for around 82% of them. The ten largest clones add up to about 1% of the sample.

The rearrangement combines TRBV29-1 with TRBJ2-7; 9 nucleotides in the junction match TRBD1. Sequenced: CD45RA- memory CD4+ T cells from PBMCs. Per the publication, the cell subset or site label means: memory T cells sorted ex vivo from peripheral blood. The receptor's source is a human donor with narcolepsy. The CDR3 corresponds to CSVGGWTGVNEQYF. The nucleotides are TGCAGCGTTGGGGGCTGGACAGGGGTGAACGAGCAGTACTTC.